A single sample is the source of the 18 T cell receptor beta chains below, sequenced in a study of T cells in Graves' hyperthyroidism and ophthalmopathy. Template material for amplifying TCR beta CDR3 regions consisted of RNA transcripts. HTBI primers were employed in a first-round RT-PCR of the TCR CDR3. TCRdb called the multiplex PCR reads again in MiXCR, with one record for every CDR3 protein. Of around 400,000 distinct CDR3 sequences in the sample, 13% are singletons; the top ten hold around a tenth. Specimen: blood. Source of these receptors: a woman under 30 with Graves' hyperthyroidism.

The chain couples TRBV11-2 to TRBJ2-2; the D gene is possibly TRBD2 (6 bases). The CDR3 sequence is 15 residues long. V was trimmed by 7 bases and J by 0 bases, leaving 12 bases between them. Germline V gives CDR1 SGHAT, CDR2 FQNNGV. CDR3: CASTSGGPNTGELFF. For the CDR3, the DNA is TGTGCCAGCACGTCCGGGGGTCCGAACACCGGGGAGCTGTTTTTT.

The rearrangement links TRBV5-1 to TRBJ2-5; TRBD2 is a possible D gene (6 bases). Germline V CDR1 and CDR2: SGHRS, YFSETQ. The CDR3 runs 13 residues. Trimming stripped 5 bases from V and 2 bases from J, with 10 bases between. The CDR3 is CASRFAGQETQYF. The CDR3 DNA follows: TGCGCCAGCAGGTTTGCGGGGCAAGAGACCCAGTACTTC.

This clonotype was picked up many times. This rearrangement joins TRBV2 to TRBJ2-7; 9 nucleotides line up with TRBD1. The CDR3 loop spans 15 amino acids. V lost 2 bases, J lost 9 bases, and 11 bases stayed unmatched. From germline, CDR1 is SNHLY and CDR2 FYNNEI. CDR3: CASSENGQGRSVQYF. The CDR3 DNA reads TGTGCCAGCAGTGAAAATGGACAGGGGAGGTCCGTGCAGTACTTC.

The sample holds many counts of this clonotype. An end of the junction does not agree with germline; a read error may underlie this. The rearrangement links TRBV12-3 or TRBV12-4 to TRBJ2-3; TRBD2 might be the D (6 bases). This CDR3 region has 16 residues. The CDR3 nucleotides are TGTGCCAGCACCTCGGCTAGCGAGGGATACACAGGTACGCAGTATTTT. Translated: CASTSASEGYTGTQYF.

This clonotype appeared many times. The chain links TRBV7-2 to TRBJ2-7; D gene unclear. Germline lookup yields CDR1 SGHTA and CDR2 FQGNSA. V lost 6 bases to trimming and J lost 0 bases, with 15 bases between them. CDR3 length equals 15 residues. CDR3 loop: CASSLGLGSSYEQYF. For the CDR3, the DNA is TGTGCCAGCAGTCTCGGGCTAGGTAGCTCCTACGAGCAGTACTTC.

This clonotype was picked up a small number of times. The chain employs TRBV6-1 and TRBJ2-2; TRBD1 matches at 11 bases. CDR1 MNHNS and CDR2 SASEGT come from the germline V gene. CDR3 length: 17 residues. The V gene end was trimmed by 2 bases and the J gene end by 4 bases; junction bases not matched to a gene: 6. The CDR3 DNA follows: TGTGCCAGCAGTGAAAGGACGGGACAGGGGGGCACCGGGGAGCTGTTTTTT. It translates to CASSERTGQGGTGELFF.

This rearrangement joins TRBV29-1 to TRBJ1-2, with TRBD1 as a possible D gene (5 bases). This CDR3 has 13 residues. V lost 7 bases, J lost 1 base, and 13 bases lay in between. Per germline, CDR1 SQVTM and CDR2 ANQGSEA. The CDR3: CSAGPDSNYGYTF. The DNA of the CDR3 is TGCAGCGCTGGGCCCGACAGTAACTATGGCTACACCTTC. The variable domain in full, with the rest retrieved from reference TRBV29-1 and TRBJ1-2, is SAVISQKPSRDICQRGTSLTIQCQVDSQVTMMFWYRQQPGQSLTLIATANQGSEATYESGFVIDKFPISRPNLTFSTLTVSNMSPEDSSIYLCSAGPDSNYGYTFGSGTRLTVV.

Note on this clonotype: Just one base apart from a much larger clone, this may be a read error. The chain links TRBV7-2 to TRBJ2-3, with D possibly being TRBD1 or TRBD2 (5 bases each). V was cut by 2 bases and J by 5 bases, with 17 bases left in between. The CDR3 contains 16 residues. Germline CDR1 is SGHTA and CDR2 is FQGNSA. Written as DNA, the CDR3 is TGTGCCAGCAGCTTAAAGTTGGCAGGGAGCGGAGATACGCAGTATTTT. Its translation is CASSLKLAGSGDTQYF.

This clonotype was counted ten times or more. V is TRBV24-1 and J is TRBJ1-1; D may be TRBD1 (6 bases). The CDR3 extends over 15 amino acids. V shed 10 bases and J shed 1 base, with 18 bases lying between them. Looked up from germline, CDR1 is KGHDR and CDR2 is SFDVKD. The CDR3 is CATSAGAKGNTEAFF. The DNA of the CDR3 is TGTGCCACATCGGCAGGGGCGAAAGGGAACACTGAAGCTTTCTTT.

The sample holds many counts of this clonotype. The CDR3 region has the DNA TGCAGTGCCCTCCCCGGGACATCCAATTGGGAGAGGGGCTACACCTTC. It encodes CSALPGTSNWERGYTF. The gene calls are TRBV20-1 and TRBJ1-2, with TRBD1 as a possible D gene (6 bases). From germline, CDR1 is DFQATT and CDR2 SNEGSKA (reference sequence). With 6 bases removed from V and 8 bases from J, the gap between germline ends came to 28 bases. The CDR3 contains 16 residues.

The V and J genes are TRBV19 and TRBJ1-2; the D gene is possibly TRBD1 (5 bases). The CDR3 length is 14 residues. Germline lookup yields CDR1 LNHDA and CDR2 SQIVND (reference sequence). Deletions cut 3 bases from V and 8 bases from J, with 16 bases between. This CDR3 is CASSIERGNGGYTF. CDR3 bases: TGTGCCAGTAGTATCGAGAGGGGCAATGGCGGCTACACCTTC.

This clonotype was observed many times. The chain joins TRBV20-1 to TRBJ1-6; no reliable D call. The germline V gene encodes CDR1 DFQATT and CDR2 SNEGSKA (reference sequence). The CDR3 is made up of 16 amino acids. Trimming shortened V by 3 bases and J by 7 bases, and 19 bases separated the two germline ends. CDR3 amino acids: CSASLGFTSLNSPLHF. CDR3 in DNA: TGCAGTGCTAGTCTCGGATTTACCAGTCTGAATTCACCCCTCCACTTT.

This clonotype was found many times. V is TRBV5-5 and J is TRBJ2-3, with a tentative D call TRBD1 (5 bases). Germline assignment: CDR1 SGHKS and CDR2 YYEKEE (reference sequence). The CDR3 extends over 14 amino acids. V dropped 2 bases and J dropped 5 bases, with 12 bases sitting between them. CDR3 nucleotides: TGTGCCAGCAGCTTCGGCTTACAGGAAGATACGCAGTATTTT. Its protein is CASSFGLQEDTQYF.

This clonotype was observed at least ten times. The chain combines TRBV20-1 with TRBJ1-6; maybe TRBD1 (6 bases). Germline lookup yields CDR1 DFQATT and CDR2 SNEGSKA (reference sequence). V lost 6 bases and J lost 5, with 17 bases in between. CDR3 length: 15 residues. The CDR3 loop reads CSARKTGTDNSPLHF. The CDR3, as DNA: TGCAGTGCCCGGAAAACAGGGACCGATAATTCACCCCTCCACTTT.

V and J are TRBV20-1 and TRBJ1-1; D remains unclear. Trimming pared 5 bases from V and 0 bases from J, leaving 13 bases between. The CDR3 spans 14 residues. Per the germline V gene, CDR1 is DFQATT and CDR2 is SNEGSKA (reference sequence). CDR3 DNA: TGCAGTGCTCTCCCAAGGACGGTGAACACTGAAGCTTTCTTT. This codes for CSALPRTVNTEAFF.

In its sample, this clonotype was seen many times. The rearrangement joins TRBV5-1 to TRBJ2-3; 7 nucleotides align to TRBD1. The J segment lost 0 bases and the V segment lost 0 bases, leaving 4 bases of the junction unmatched. This CDR3 is built from 16 residues. Germline CDR1 and CDR2: SGHRS and YFSETQ. CDR3 nucleotides: TGCGCCAGCAGCTTGGCCGGACAGGCTAGCACAGATACGCAGTATTTT. It yields the protein CASSLAGQASTDTQYF.

This clonotype was seen only a few times. No conserved phenylalanine or tryptophan is present at the end of the CDR3, so a read error is the likely explanation. The rearrangement links TRBV3-1 to TRBJ1-1; the D gene is possibly TRBD1 (5 bases). CDR3 length: 16 amino acids. Germline CDR1 is LGHDT and CDR2 is YNNKEL (reference sequence). V lost 2 bases to trimming and J lost 4 bases, with 17 bases between them. CDR3 sequence reads: CASSQIQGRFSTEAFL. The CDR3 DNA is TGTGCCAGCAGCCAAATCCAGGGAAGGTTTAGCACTGAAGCTTTCCTT.

This clonotype was seen many times. The chain links TRBV5-1 to TRBJ1-5, with 7 bases that match TRBD1. The CDR3 consists of 15 residues. Germline CDR1 and CDR2: SGHRS and YFSETQ. J lost 4 bases, V lost 5 bases, and 9 bases had no gene match. The CDR3 protein is CASRATFRGNQPQHF. Written as DNA, the CDR3 is TGCGCCAGCAGAGCTACCTTCAGGGGGAATCAGCCCCAGCATTTT.